This T cell receptor beta chain was sequenced during a study of shared clonotypes between healthy human individuals. Partitioning of CD4+ cells yielded a CD45RA+ naive subset and a CD45RA-negative memory subset. Losses at the gene ends were 6 bases for V and 1 base for J; bases not matched to a gene: 9. This CDR3 has 15 amino acids. Per germline, CDR1 MNHNS and CDR2 SASEGT. The protocol was immunoSEQ multiplex PCR, while the TCRdb copy is restricted to in-frame clones and leaves out a portion. Seen here are about 640,000 clones, about two thirds observed once, and the top ten hold under 2%. The receptor was derived from a woman between 25 and 40 years old in good health. The sample comprised memory CD4+ T cells sorted from blood. Subset of the sample: CD45RA-negative fraction. The genes are TRBV6-1 and TRBJ2-7; TRBD2 aligns across 7 bases. The CDR3 DNA follows: TGTGCCAGCAGGGCCCAATGGGGGGGGTCCTACGAGCAGTACTTC. It is translated as CASRAQWGGSYEQYF.